The present T cell receptor (beta chain) was sequenced within a study of post-analysis software for immune sequencing data. Overall study: The disease courses spanned relapsing-remitting, secondary progressive and progressive-relapsing forms of multiple sclerosis. Broader study findings: People with multiple sclerosis had a significantly lower normalized Chao1 diversity than controls did. Strong same-batch co-clustering of samples appeared with F measure clustering. Five TRBV segments, including TRBV5-6, TRBV5-1 and TRBV20-1, were more frequent in patients than controls.

In regard to this clonotype: Its antigen is currently unknown.

cDNA libraries for TCR beta contained unique molecular identifiers. cDNA molecules numbering approximately 500,000 came from roughly 1 to 10 million T cells. TCRdb passed the PCR reads through MiXCR, listing each CDR3 protein once. The sample has around 770,000 distinct CDR3 sequences, roughly 46% seen once. Trimming took 3 bases from V and 8 from J; bases not matched to a gene: 10. Germline lookup yields CDR1 SGHRS and CDR2 YFSETQ. The CDR3 spans 15 residues. This receptor was obtained from a girl aged 10 to 17 with multiple sclerosis. The sequenced material came from blood. The V call is TRBV5-1, the J call TRBJ2-1; 8 nucleotides agree with TRBD2. As DNA, the CDR3 is TGCGCCAGCAGCTCCGTGGGTAGCGGGAACCATGAGCAGTTCTTC. Its translation is CASSSVGSGNHEQFF.